This is a list of T cell receptor beta chains from one sample in a study of brain T cells in children with intractable seizures. TCRdb's copy holds only in-frame clones and misses some; the assay was immunoSEQ multiplex PCR. The sample lists around 340,000 clones, about 93% occurring once. Sequencing used peripheral blood, obtained roughly 5 months after surgery. These receptors were obtained from a boy under two years old with tuberous sclerosis and intractable seizures. Each CDR3 is given with its conserved first and last residue. The D gene is left open where the match is weak. Expanded clones get a size class; other rows say once, few or many, or leave the size out.

clone_size d_call j_call v_call cdr3_aa cdr3_nt
NA TRBD1 TRBJ1-2 TRBV29-1 CSVPTGPGAGYTF TGCAGCGTCCCGACAGGGCCAGGTGCTGGCTACACCTTC
NA NA TRBJ1-2 TRBV3-1/TRBV3-2 CASSQDKGPERRGYTF TGTGCCAGCAGCCAAGATAAGGGACCCGAACGTCGGGGCTACACCTTC
NA NA TRBJ1-2 TRBV27 CASSFRGAPATF TGTGCCAGCAGTTTCCGGGGGGCGCCGGCCACCTTC
NA NA TRBJ1-6 TRBV6-5 CASIRPGVDRSPLHF TGTGCCAGCATACGCCCAGGGGTTGATCGTTCACCCCTCCACTTT
NA TRBD1 TRBJ1-5 TRBV19 CASKLEGTGLKPQHF TGTGCCAGTAAGTTAGAGGGGACAGGGTTGAAGCCCCAGCATTTT
NA NA TRBJ2-1 TRBV12-5 CASGLPPYQEQFF TGTGCTAGTGGTTTGCCCCCGTATCAGGAGCAGTTCTTC
NA TRBD1 TRBJ2-2 TRBV9 CASSVTDRGGVYAGELFF TGTGCCAGCAGCGTAACCGACAGGGGGGGAGTTTATGCCGGGGAGCTGTTTTTT
NA NA TRBJ1-1 TRBV10-3 CASTGDTEAFF TGTGCCAGCACAGGAGACACTGAAGCTTTCTTT
once TRBD1 TRBJ1-5 TRBV2 CASTGTGNSNQPQHF TGTGCCAGCACAGGGACAGGGAATAGCAATCAGCCCCAGCATTTT
few NA TRBJ1-3 TRBV5-4 CASSLVGPRGSGNTIYF TGTGCCAGCAGCTTGGTCGGCCCCAGGGGTTCTGGAAACACCATATATTTT
once NA TRBJ1-3 TRBV29-1 CSVSKLQGEANTIYF TGCAGCGTCTCGAAACTACAGGGAGAAGCAAACACCATATATTTT
NA NA TRBJ1-3 TRBV12-3/TRBV12-4 CASNEAAGNTIYF TGTGCCAGCAACGAGGCAGCTGGAAACACCATATATTTT
NA NA TRBJ2-5 TRBV6-9 CASSGRDQETQYF TGTGCCAGCAGTGGACGGGACCAAGAGACCCAGTACTTC
NA TRBD2 TRBJ2-3 TRBV2 CASSEDITSGDTDTQYF TGTGCCAGCAGTGAAGACATCACTAGCGGGGACACAGATACGCAGTATTTT
NA NA TRBJ1-2 TRBV5-4 CASSPSAHGSYGYTF TGTGCCAGCAGCCCGTCAGCCCATGGCAGCTATGGCTACACCTTC
NA TRBD1 TRBJ1-1 TRBV5-6 CASSEEPDRGLLNTEAFF TGTGCCAGCAGCGAGGAGCCGGACAGGGGCCTCTTGAACACTGAAGCTTTCTTT
NA TRBD2 TRBJ2-1 TRBV6-5 CASSSGGSGKNEQFF TGTGCCAGCAGTTCCGGGGGTAGCGGGAAGAATGAGCAGTTCTTC
NA TRBD2 TRBJ2-2 TRBV2 CASSLSGGTNTGELFF TGTGCCAGCAGTTTAAGCGGGGGGACGAACACCGGGGAGCTGTTTTTT
NA NA TRBJ2-5 TRBV6-6 CASSYSWGLAETQYF TGTGCCAGCAGTTACTCTTGGGGGCTTGCAGAGACCCAGTACTTC
once NA TRBJ2-1 TRBV21-1 CASIRGSNNEQFF TGTGCCAGCATTCGGGGGTCCAACAATGAGCAGTTCTTC
NA NA TRBJ1-2 TRBV19 CASSRSSYYGYTF TGTGCCAGTAGTAGGTCCTCCTACTATGGCTACACCTTC
once TRBD2 TRBJ2-7 TRBV4-1 CASRNPVGGREGEQYF TGCGCCAGCAGAAATCCTGTGGGAGGGCGCGAAGGCGAGCAGTACTTC
NA NA TRBJ1-1 TRBV25-1 CASSEYRGEAFF TGTGCCAGCAGTGAATACAGGGGAGAAGCTTTCTTT
NA NA TRBJ2-6 TRBV19 CASSILAGSGANVLTF TGTGCCAGTAGTATATTGGCAGGGTCAGGGGCCAACGTCCTGACTTTC
NA TRBD2 TRBJ2-7 TRBV6-5 CASSYSWAGEGEQYF TGTGCCAGCAGTTACTCTTGGGCGGGAGAAGGCGAGCAGTACTTC
NA NA TRBJ1-1 TRBV20-1 CSALKNTEAFF TGCAGTGCTCTCAAGAACACTGAAGCTTTCTTT
NA NA TRBJ2-7 TRBV6-6 CASSLEWPYEQYF TGTGCCAGCAGTTTGGAGTGGCCCTACGAGCAGTACTTC
NA NA TRBJ1-2 TRBV4-2 CASSQRQGSNGYTF TGTGCCAGCAGCCAAAGGCAGGGGAGCAATGGCTACACCTTC
NA TRBD1 TRBJ1-2 TRBV29-1 CSVLNLDRSYGYTF TGCAGCGTACTTAATCTGGACAGGAGCTATGGCTACACCTTC
NA NA TRBJ2-3 TRBV7-7 CASSPAMTGGTDTQYF TGTGCTAGCAGCCCTGCTATGACGGGCGGCACAGATACGCAGTATTTT
NA NA TRBJ2-3 TRBV19 CASTWGSGGQTLDTQYF TGTGCCAGTACCTGGGGGTCGGGCGGGCAAACGTTAGATACGCAGTATTTT
once TRBD2 TRBJ2-7 TRBV6-2/TRBV6-3 CASSYSQRETYEQYF TGTGCCAGCAGTTACTCACAGCGGGAAACCTACGAGCAGTACTTC
NA NA TRBJ2-5 TRBV4-1 CASSQDISEETQYF TGCGCCAGCAGCCAAGATATTAGCGAAGAGACCCAGTACTTC
NA TRBD1 TRBJ1-6 TRBV3-1/TRBV3-2 CASAQGANSPLHF TGTGCCAGCGCACAGGGGGCTAATTCACCCCTCCACTTT
NA NA TRBJ2-3 TRBV6-2/TRBV6-3 CASSYTLVPDTQYF TGTGCCAGCAGTTACACACTAGTTCCAGATACGCAGTATTTT